Following are 8 T cell receptor beta chains from one sample sequenced in a study of OX40 agonist ivuxolimab in advanced cancers. Sequencing was performed with immunoSEQ multiplex PCR; in TCRdb, only in-frame clones are kept and a portion is missing. Of 84,000 or so clones detected, just over 90% appear once; the ten largest clones hold about 0.45%. Material: CD4+ or CD8+ T cells sorted from blood, obtained in a trial of the OX40 agonist ivuxolimab. These receptors were taken from an adult with an advanced solid tumor such as melanoma, head and neck, liver or kidney cancer.

The chain is built from TRBV19 and TRBJ2-1; D gene uncertain. The CDR3 has 13 residues. Looked up from germline, CDR1 is LNHDA and CDR2 is SQIVND (reference sequence). The germline V and J ends were trimmed by 5 bases and 7 bases, with 12 bases remaining between them. The CDR3 is CASSPRTRNEQFF. The CDR3 DNA follows: TGTGCCAGTAGTCCCCGGACGCGGAATGAGCAGTTCTTC.

This chain links TRBV19 with TRBJ1-3; tentative D call: TRBD1 (6 bases). From germline, CDR1 is LNHDA and CDR2 SQIVND (reference sequence). Trimming left V 3 bases short and J 2 bases short, with 11 bases between. CDR3 length: 15 residues. The CDR3 DNA follows: TGTGCCAGTAGTATGATTGGGGGCACTGGAAACACCATATATTTT. Protein product: CASSMIGGTGNTIYF.

This clone was counted only a few times. For the CDR3, the DNA is TGCGCCAGCACTCCGGGACAGCAGAACACTGAAGCTTTCTTT. It specifies CASTPGQQNTEAFF. The V and J genes are TRBV5-1 and TRBJ1-1; TRBD1 aligns across 7 bases. Looked up from germline, CDR1 is SGHRS and CDR2 is YFSETQ. The junction had 6 bases not matched to a gene; V was cut back by 6 bases and J by 1 base. The CDR3 covers 14 residues. Complete variable domain (other parts from reference TRBV5-1 and TRBJ1-1): KAGVTQTPRYLIKTRGQQVTLSCSPISGHRSVSWYQQTPGQGLQFLFEYFSETQRNKGNFPGRFSGRQFSNSRSEMNVSTLELGDSALYLCASTPGQQNTEAFFGQGTRLTVV.

The gene calls are TRBV5-6 and TRBJ1-3; tentatively, D is TRBD1 (6 bases). Trimming took 0 bases from V and 0 from J, leaving 16 bases between them. This CDR3 contains 18 residues. CDR1 is SGHDT and CDR2 is YYEEEE in the germline V gene. CDR3 sequence (DNA): TGTGCCAGCAGCTTGGGCCCGGGGGCGGCTAACTCTGGAAACACCATATATTTT. It translates to CASSLGPGAANSGNTIYF. The entire variable domain, with the rest obtained from reference TRBV5-6 and TRBJ1-3, is as follows: DAGVTQSPTHLIKTRGQQVTLRCSPKSGHDTVSWYQQALGQGPQFIFQYYEEEERQRGNFPDRFSGHQFPNYSSELNVNALLLGDSALYLCASSLGPGAANSGNTIYFGEGSWLTVV.

This sequence joins TRBV19 and TRBJ1-5, with 8 bases fitting TRBD1. Trimming removed 5 bases from V and 5 bases from J; junction bases left unmatched: 8. This CDR3 contains 15 residues. Germline lookup yields CDR1 LNHDA and CDR2 SQIVND (reference sequence). CDR3 coding DNA: TGTGCCAGTAGTTCCGCGACAGGGGTGGATCAGCCCCAGCATTTT. It yields the protein CASSSATGVDQPQHF.

The J gene is TRBJ2-4, the V gene TRBV18; TRBD2 matches 9 bases. J gave up 7 bases and V 4 bases, and 8 bases lay outside the gene matches. CDR3 size: 15 residues. Germline CDR1 is KGHSH and CDR2 is LQKENI. The CDR3 loop reads CASSLLSGSRNIQYF. CDR3 DNA sequence: TGTGCCAGCTCACTCCTTAGCGGGAGTAGGAACATTCAGTACTTC.

The CDR3 is CASSLTGGPYNEQFF. In DNA, the CDR3 is TGCGCCAGCAGCTTAACGGGAGGGCCTTACAATGAGCAGTTCTTC. The chain carries TRBV5-1 and TRBJ2-1, with 8 positions matching TRBD2. CDR1 SGHRS and CDR2 YFSETQ come from the germline V gene. This CDR3 is 15 amino acids long. V was pared by 2 bases and J by 4 bases, with 5 bases of the junction left unmatched.

The CDR3 reads CASSLWGVGRSWTSYNEQFF. In DNA form, the CDR3 reads TGTGCCAGCAGTTTATGGGGGGTGGGTAGGTCTTGGACTTCCTACAATGAGCAGTTCTTC. The gene calls are TRBV28 and TRBJ2-1; D may be TRBD1 or TRBD2 (5 bases each). The CDR3 runs to 20 residues. From germline, CDR1 is MDHEN and CDR2 SYDVKM. V was shortened by 0 bases and J by 1 base, with 22 bases between the two germline ends.